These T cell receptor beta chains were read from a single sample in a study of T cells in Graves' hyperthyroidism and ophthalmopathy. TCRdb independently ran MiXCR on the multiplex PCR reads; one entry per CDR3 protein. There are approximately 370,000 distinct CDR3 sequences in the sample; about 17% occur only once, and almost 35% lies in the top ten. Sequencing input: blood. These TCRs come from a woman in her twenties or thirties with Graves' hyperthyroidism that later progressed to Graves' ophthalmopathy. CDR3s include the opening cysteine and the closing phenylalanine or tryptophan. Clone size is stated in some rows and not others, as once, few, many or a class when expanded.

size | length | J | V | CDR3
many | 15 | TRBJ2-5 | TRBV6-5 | CASSYNGGTQETQYF
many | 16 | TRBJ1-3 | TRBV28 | CASSETGGYSGNTIYF
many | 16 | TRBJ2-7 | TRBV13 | CASSLEAGRSSYEQYF
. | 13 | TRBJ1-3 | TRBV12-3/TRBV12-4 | CASGRSAGNTIYF
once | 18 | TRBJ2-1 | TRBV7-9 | CASSEIRRGLAAYNEQFF
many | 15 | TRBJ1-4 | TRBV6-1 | CASSSTGGRNEKLFF
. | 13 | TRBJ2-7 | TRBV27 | CASSLETGLEQYF
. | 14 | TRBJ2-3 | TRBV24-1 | CATSDPGRTDTQYF
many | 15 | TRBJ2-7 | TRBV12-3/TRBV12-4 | CASSWLGQGSYEQYF
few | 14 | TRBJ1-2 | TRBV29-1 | CSVGDKSRNYGYTF
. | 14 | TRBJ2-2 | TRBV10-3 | CAISEAGRVGELFF
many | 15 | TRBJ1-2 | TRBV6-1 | CASRERDTANYGYTF
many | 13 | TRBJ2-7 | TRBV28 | CASSLPTGGEQYF
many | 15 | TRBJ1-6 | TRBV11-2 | CASRTQGLYNSPLHF
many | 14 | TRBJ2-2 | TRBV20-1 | CSALGQGRTGELFF
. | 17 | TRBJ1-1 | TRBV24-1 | CATSDSGTGEMNTEAFF
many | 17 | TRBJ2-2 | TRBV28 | CASSFSGGYSNTGELFF
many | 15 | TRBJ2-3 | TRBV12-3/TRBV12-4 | CASSWTGGAADTQYF
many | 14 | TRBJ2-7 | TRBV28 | CASSFLGQTYEQYF
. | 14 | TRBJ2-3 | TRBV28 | CASSGDRDTDTQYF
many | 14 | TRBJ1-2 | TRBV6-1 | CASSLGGRDYGYTF
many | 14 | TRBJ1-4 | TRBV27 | CASSPGHAYEKLFF
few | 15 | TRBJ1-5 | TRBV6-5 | CASSYSTGYNQPQHF
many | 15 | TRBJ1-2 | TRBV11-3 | CASSLVRGPLYGYTF
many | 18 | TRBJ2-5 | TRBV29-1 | CSVESTGTGRQYQETQYF
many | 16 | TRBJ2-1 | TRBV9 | CASSPGLADLYNEQFF
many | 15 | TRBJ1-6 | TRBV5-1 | CASSLAGGAVSPLHF
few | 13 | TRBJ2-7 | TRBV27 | CASRTGTGGKQYF
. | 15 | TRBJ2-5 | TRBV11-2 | CASSPGSFDRGLKYF
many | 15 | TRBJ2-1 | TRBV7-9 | CASSSPGTGGNEQFF
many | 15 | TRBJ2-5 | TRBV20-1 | CSARNRGGVEETQYF
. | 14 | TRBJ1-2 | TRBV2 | CASSVLLLSGGYTF
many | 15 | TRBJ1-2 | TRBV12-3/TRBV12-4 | CASTTAGAPNYGYTF
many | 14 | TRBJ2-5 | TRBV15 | CATSRGIAGTGQYF
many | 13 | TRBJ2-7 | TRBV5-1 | CASSNGSGGEQYF
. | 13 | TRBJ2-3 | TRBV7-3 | CASSLTSKDTQYF
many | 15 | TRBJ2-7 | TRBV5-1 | CASRYGTSGFYEQYF
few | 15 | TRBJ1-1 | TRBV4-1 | CASSPPTGPNTEAFF
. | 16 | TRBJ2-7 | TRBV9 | CASSRGAGGTIYEQYF
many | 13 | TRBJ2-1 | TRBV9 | CASSVAGTQEQFF
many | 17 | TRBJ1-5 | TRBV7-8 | CASSRAVRRQGNQPQHF
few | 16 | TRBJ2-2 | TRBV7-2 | CASSSRPSGTTGELFF
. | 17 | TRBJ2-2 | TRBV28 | CASSQIWVTGSTGELFF
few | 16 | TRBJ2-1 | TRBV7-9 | CASSLGWRTNDNEQFF